The clone carrying this T cell receptor beta chain was found a few times. What it binds is unknown. The V gene lost 5 bases and the J gene lost 2 bases, with 10 bases spanning the gap. This CDR3 spans 14 amino acids. Germline assignment: CDR1 SGHTA and CDR2 FQGNSA. The source of the sample is a study of early T cells in non-severe SARS-CoV-2 infection. Study as a whole: Alpha and beta chains were unpaired, from unsorted whole-blood bulk RNA. Notes on the study in general: Anti-spike CD8 specificities were favored by VDJdb matching, whose results missed private and CD4 specificities.

Researchers attached unique molecular identifiers to individual cDNA molecules. TCRdb re-analysed the 5' RACE reads in MiXCR, keeping a single row per CDR3 protein. The data contain tens of thousands of distinct CDR3 sequences, less than 7% of them singletons. The sequence came from an adult who was a healthcare worker with PCR-confirmed SARS-CoV-2 infection or an uninfected control (not recorded which). This chain uses TRBV7-2 with TRBJ1-5; D is undetermined. Specimen: whole blood, collected at baseline. CDR3 DNA sequence: TGTGCCAGCAGCGACGTATACGGCAATCAGCCCCAGCATTTT. It is translated as CASSDVYGNQPQHF.